This TCR beta chain was recorded in a study of T-cell memory formation after mild COVID-19. This clonotype appeared a few times. Its antigen is currently unknown. Study results and caveats: Memory from before infection featured some responding clones, which suggests cross-reactive memory joined.

5'RACE primed at constant segments yielded TCR alpha and TCR beta cDNA libraries bearing sample barcodes and UMIs. MiXCR, applied by TCRdb to the 5' RACE reads, yields one record per CDR3 protein. The sample carries about 290,000 distinct CDR3 sequences, about a sixth recorded once. Sequencing input: PBMCs or a T cell subset sorted from them (not recorded which). The source of this sequence is a young man who had mild COVID-19 (a few samples of this study predate the infection). Cell type and time point are not known.

Here the CDR3 reads CSAQGGSYEQYF. The CDR3 DNA reads as TGCAGTGCCCAGGGTGGCTCCTACGAGCAGTACTTC. The chain uses TRBV20-1 and TRBJ2-7; TRBD1 might be the D (5 bases). Germline CDR1 reads DFQATT; CDR2 reads SNEGSKA (reference sequence). This CDR3 has 12 residues. Trimming pared 6 bases from V and 0 bases from J, leaving 9 bases between.